Presented here are 7 T cell receptor beta chains from one specimen sequenced in a study of spatial heterogeneity in lung cancer. TCRdb analysed the 5' RACE reads with MiXCR anew, one entry per CDR3 protein. The sample shows tens of thousands of distinct CDR3 sequences, approximately 12% of them seen only once. Documented time point: sample taken at primary tumor resection. Tumor, nontumor lung or frozen PBMC supplied whole RNA, sequenced without sorting. Sample: PBMCs, taken at surgery. These receptors were taken from a male donor with early-stage non-small cell lung cancer.

This clonotype was seen only a few times. The chain employs TRBV3-1 and TRBJ1-2; D not certain. The CDR3 has 15 residues. Trimming cost V 4 bases and J 2 bases, with 14 bases left between them. Germline-derived CDR1 and CDR2 are LGHDT and YNNKEL (reference sequence). The CDR3 loop is CASSPEGQTNYGYTF. CDR3 sequence (DNA): TGTGCCAGCAGCCCAGAGGGCCAAACGAACTATGGCTACACCTTC.

As DNA, the CDR3 is TGTGCCAGCAGTTTACGGGTAACACGTGAAGCTTTCTTT. As protein: CASSLRVTREAFF. The chain combines TRBV27 with TRBJ1-1; D is unclear. With 2 bases removed from V and 7 bases from J, the gap between germline ends came to 11 bases. Germline V CDR1 and CDR2: MNHEY, SMNVEV (reference sequence). This CDR3 spans 13 amino acids.

The chain recombines TRBV5-4 with TRBJ1-5; a possible D gene is TRBD1 (5 bases). Trimming stripped 0 bases from V and 3 bases from J, with 7 bases between. Per germline, CDR1 SGHNT and CDR2 YYREEE (reference sequence). The CDR3 runs to 14 residues. DNA of the CDR3: TGTGCCAGCAGCTTGGGAGGGACCAATCAGCCCCAGCATTTT. Translated: CASSLGGTNQPQHF.

V gene TRBV29-1 combines with J gene TRBJ2-3, with D possibly being TRBD2 (6 bases). Germline lookup yields CDR1 SQVTM and CDR2 ANQGSEA. The CDR3 length is 12 residues. V lost 1 base, J lost 8 bases, and 10 bases lay in between. The DNA for the CDR3 is TGCAGCGTTGAAGGATGGGGAGGTACGCAGTATTTT. Protein: CSVEGWGGTQYF.

The genes are TRBV30 and TRBJ1-6; the D is unclear. V dropped 0 bases and J dropped 5 bases, with 11 bases sitting between them. CDR3 length: 15 amino acids. The germline V gene has CDR1 GTSNPN and CDR2 SVGIG (reference sequence). The DNA of the CDR3 is TGTGCCTGGAGTGTACATAACAGAAATAATTCACCCCTCCACTTT. Translation gives CAWSVHNRNNSPLHF.

This chain joins TRBV4-3 and TRBJ2-5; D perhaps matches TRBD1 (5 bases). The CDR3 sequence is 16 residues long. From germline, CDR1 is LGHNA and CDR2 YSLEER. Trimming removed 0 bases from V and 2 bases from J, with 13 bases in between. The CDR3: CASSQEQTTAQETQYF. The CDR3 nucleotides are TGCGCCAGCAGCCAAGAACAAACGACAGCTCAAGAGACCCAGTACTTC.

This clonotype was seen more than once but under ten times. The rearrangement uses TRBV6-2 or TRBV6-3 and TRBJ1-1; the match to TRBD1 covers 8 bases. Unmatched junction bases numbered 4, after V lost 7 bases and J lost 3 bases. The CDR3 is 13 amino acids. The V gene's germline CDR1 is MNHEY and CDR2 SVGEGT. CDR3 in amino acids: CASTQTGDTEAFF. The DNA for the CDR3 is TGTGCCAGCACCCAGACAGGGGACACTGAAGCTTTCTTT.